These T cell receptor beta chains were read from a single sample in a study of blood T cells in healthy people across ages. TCRdb re-called the 5' RACE reads through MiXCR, storing one row per CDR3 protein. The table has approximately 670,000 distinct CDR3 sequences, 40% to 45% seen once. Sequenced material: blood. Source of these receptors: a man of 80 years or more in good health. Both conserved end residues are part of each CDR3. The D gene is left open where the match is weak. For some rows the clone size is stated as once, few or many, or as a class when expanded; others skip it.

size: few; J: TRBJ2-5; D: .; V: TRBV7-6; CDR3: CASSFAAVQETQYF; DNA: TGTGCCAGCAGCTTTGCAGCGGTCCAAGAGACCCAGTACTTC
size: .; J: TRBJ2-7; D: TRBD2; V: TRBV6-5; CDR3: CASSRTSGGHSYEQYF; DNA: TGTGCCAGCAGCCGGACTAGCGGGGGCCACTCCTACGAGCAGTACTTC
size: .; J: TRBJ2-1; D: TRBD2; V: TRBV20-1; CDR3: CSARVLGGRANGEQFF; DNA: TGCAGTGCTAGAGTTCTTGGCGGGAGGGCCAATGGTGAGCAGTTCTTC
size: .; J: TRBJ2-7; D: .; V: TRBV10-3; CDR3: CAIRLDSANHEQYF; DNA: TGTGCCATCAGGTTGGACTCGGCTAACCACGAGCAGTACTTC
size: once; J: TRBJ2-4; D: TRBD2; V: TRBV20-1; CDR3: CSATLNSGGTKNIQYF; DNA: TGCAGTGCTACCCTTAATAGCGGGGGTACCAAAAACATTCAGTACTTC
size: .; J: TRBJ2-1; D: .; V: TRBV21-1; CDR3: CASSNTSGTSGLNNEQFF; DNA: TGTGCCAGCAGCAATACGTCCGGGACTAGCGGGTTGAACAATGAGCAGTTCTTC
size: few; J: TRBJ2-6; D: TRBD1; V: TRBV6-6; CDR3: CASNGQGSGANVLTF; DNA: TGTGCCAGCAATGGACAGGGGTCTGGGGCCAACGTCCTGACTTTC
size: many; J: TRBJ2-1; D: TRBD2; V: TRBV29-1; CDR3: CSVDAGGPAEQFF; DNA: TGCAGCGTTGATGCGGGAGGTCCCGCTGAGCAGTTCTTC
size: .; J: TRBJ2-7; D: .; V: TRBV6-1; CDR3: CASKLETSSYNEQYF; DNA: TGTGCCAGCAAACTTGAGACGAGCTCCTACAATGAGCAGTACTTC
size: few; J: TRBJ1-1; D: .; V: TRBV28; CDR3: CASVFQGMNTEAFF; DNA: TGTGCCAGCGTATTTCAGGGGATGAACACTGAAGCTTTCTTT
size: .; J: TRBJ2-3; D: .; V: TRBV5-1; CDR3: CASSLDKGADTQYF; DNA: TGCGCCAGCAGCTTGGACAAGGGAGCAGATACGCAGTATTTT
size: few; J: TRBJ2-3; D: .; V: TRBV5-1; CDR3: CASSLGRPTSTDTQYF; DNA: TGCGCCAGCAGCTTGGGTAGGCCGACTAGCACAGATACGCAGTATTTT
size: .; J: TRBJ2-3; D: .; V: TRBV6-2/TRBV6-3; CDR3: CASSYSRRVRDTQYF; DNA: TGTGCCAGCAGTTACTCCCGGCGGGTGCGGGATACGCAGTATTTT
size: few; J: TRBJ2-3; D: TRBD2; V: TRBV5-1; CDR3: CASGTSGTSTDTQYF; DNA: TGCGCCAGCGGGACTAGCGGTACTAGCACAGATACGCAGTATTTT
size: few; J: TRBJ2-5; D: .; V: TRBV2; CDR3: CASPCRDPGPETQYF; DNA: TGTGCCAGCCCTTGCCGGGACCCCGGTCCGGAGACCCAGTACTTC
size: .; J: TRBJ2-7; D: TRBD1; V: TRBV7-9; CDR3: CASSLAIGQGAYEQYF; DNA: TGTGCCAGCAGCTTAGCTATTGGTCAGGGGGCCTACGAGCAGTACTTC
size: .; J: TRBJ1-4; D: .; V: TRBV11-2; CDR3: CASSLDRINEKLFF; DNA: TGTGCCAGCAGCTTAGACAGAATTAATGAAAAACTGTTTTTT
size: few; J: TRBJ2-3; D: .; V: TRBV7-3; CDR3: CASSLMGGTDTQYF; DNA: TGTGCCAGCAGCTTGATGGGCGGAACAGATACGCAGTATTTT
size: .; J: TRBJ2-7; D: TRBD1; V: TRBV6-6; CDR3: CASSYAPGGQGGNEQYF; DNA: TGTGCCAGCAGTTACGCCCCTGGGGGACAGGGAGGTAACGAGCAGTACTTC
size: few; J: TRBJ2-1; D: .; V: TRBV6-1; CDR3: CASSYSGCEQFF; DNA: TGTGCCAGCAGTTATTCAGGATGTGAGCAGTTCTTC
size: .; J: TRBJ2-7; D: .; V: TRBV15; CDR3: CVTSNASRYEQYF; DNA: TGTGTCACCAGCAACGCCAGCAGATACGAGCAGTACTTC
size: .; J: TRBJ2-1; D: TRBD2; V: TRBV12-3/TRBV12-4; CDR3: CASSLGSAGAEQFF; DNA: TGTGCCAGCAGTTTAGGCTCAGCGGGAGCTGAGCAGTTCTTC
size: few; J: TRBJ1-5; D: .; V: TRBV6-1; CDR3: CASSEGVNQPQHF; DNA: TGTGCCAGCAGTGAGGGGGTCAATCAGCCCCAGCATTTT
size: .; J: TRBJ2-1; D: .; V: TRBV20-1; CDR3: CSARDSLDNEQFF; DNA: TGCAGTGCTAGAGATAGTTTGGACAATGAGCAGTTCTTC
size: .; J: TRBJ2-5; D: .; V: TRBV5-6; CDR3: CASKSGVAETQYF; DNA: TGTGCCAGCAAAAGTGGAGTAGCCGAGACCCAGTACTTC
size: few; J: TRBJ2-3; D: TRBD1; V: TRBV28; CDR3: CASSHQGVARDTQYF; DNA: TGTGCCAGCAGTCATCAGGGGGTCGCCAGAGATACGCAGTATTTT
size: .; J: TRBJ2-3; D: TRBD2; V: TRBV3-1; CDR3: CASSQDLAGATDTQYF; DNA: TGTGCCAGCAGCCAAGACCTAGCGGGAGCTACAGATACGCAGTATTTT
size: .; J: TRBJ2-5; D: .; V: TRBV12-3/TRBV12-4; CDR3: CASSGESQETQYF; DNA: TGTGCCAGCAGTGGTGAGTCTCAAGAGACCCAGTACTTC
size: .; J: TRBJ1-1; D: .; V: TRBV20-1; CDR3: CSAPGNTEAFF; DNA: TGCAGTGCGCCGGGCAACACTGAAGCTTTCTTT
size: few; J: TRBJ1-2; D: .; V: TRBV7-2; CDR3: CASSSLMGNGYTF; DNA: TGTGCCAGCAGCTCTCTAATGGGGAATGGCTACACCTTC
size: many; J: TRBJ2-3; D: TRBD2; V: TRBV13; CDR3: CASSLELAGLTDTQYF; DNA: TGTGCCAGCAGCTTAGAGCTAGCGGGACTTACAGATACGCAGTATTTT
size: .; J: TRBJ2-7; D: TRBD2; V: TRBV24-1; CDR3: CATSDSTSGLTYEQYF; DNA: TGTGCCACCAGTGATTCGACTAGCGGGTTAACCTACGAGCAGTACTTC
size: few; J: TRBJ2-5; D: TRBD2; V: TRBV15; CDR3: CATSRDWGAGGQETQYF; DNA: TGTGCCACCAGCAGAGACTGGGGGGCGGGAGGACAAGAGACCCAGTACTTC
size: few; J: TRBJ2-4; D: TRBD2; V: TRBV12-3/TRBV12-4; CDR3: CASSPGLAGIKNIQYF; DNA: TGTGCCAGCAGCCCGGGACTAGCGGGGATCAAAAACATTCAGTACTTC
size: .; J: TRBJ2-4; D: TRBD1; V: TRBV25-1; CDR3: CASRGVETGAAIGKNIQYF; DNA: TGTGCCAGTAGGGGGGTGGAGACAGGGGCAGCTATCGGCAAAAACATTCAGTACTTC
size: .; J: TRBJ2-1; D: .; V: TRBV28; CDR3: CASSLFWRETYNEQFF; DNA: TGTGCCAGCAGTTTATTCTGGCGGGAAACCTACAATGAGCAGTTCTTC
size: .; J: TRBJ2-7; D: .; V: TRBV20-1; CDR3: CSARVSAGTGNEQYF; DNA: TGCAGTGCTAGAGTTAGCGCTGGTACCGGTAATGAGCAGTACTTC
size: few; J: TRBJ1-2; D: .; V: TRBV5-1; CDR3: CASSPGTNNYGYTF; DNA: TGCGCCAGCAGCCCGGGGACAAACAACTATGGCTACACCTTC
size: .; J: TRBJ2-1; D: TRBD2; V: TRBV6-5; CDR3: CASSPIAGGPGEQFF; DNA: TGTGCCAGCAGCCCGATAGCGGGGGGGCCGGGGGAGCAGTTCTTC
size: .; J: TRBJ1-6; D: TRBD1; V: TRBV6-6; CDR3: CASSYSGGADSPLHF; DNA: TGTGCCAGCAGTTACTCAGGGGGCGCGGATTCACCCCTCCACTTT
size: .; J: TRBJ2-1; D: .; V: TRBV4-3; CDR3: CASSQGAQGRGEQFF; DNA: TGCGCCAGCAGCCAAGGGGCCCAGGGACGAGGGGAGCAGTTCTTC
size: .; J: TRBJ2-7; D: TRBD1; V: TRBV2; CDR3: CASSEALRTGGEQYF; DNA: TGTGCCAGCAGTGAAGCGCTTAGGACAGGGGGCGAGCAGTACTTC
size: .; J: TRBJ2-1; D: TRBD2; V: TRBV5-1; CDR3: CASSWTSGGYEQFF; DNA: TGCGCCAGCAGCTGGACTAGCGGGGGCTATGAGCAGTTCTTC
size: .; J: TRBJ2-3; D: .; V: TRBV20-1; CDR3: CSAPPTSTDTQYF; DNA: TGCAGTGCTCCTCCAACTTCCACAGATACGCAGTATTTT
size: .; J: TRBJ2-3; D: .; V: TRBV10-1; CDR3: CASSRAGQPTDTQYF; DNA: TGCGCCAGCAGTAGGGCCGGACAGCCCACAGATACGCAGTATTTT
size: .; J: TRBJ2-1; D: TRBD1; V: TRBV7-8; CDR3: CASLTAGTDYNEEFF; DNA: TGTGCCAGCTTGACCGCCGGGACAGACTACAATGAGGAGTTCTTC
size: .; J: TRBJ2-1; D: .; V: TRBV7-2; CDR3: CASSLASGYYNEQFF; DNA: TGTGCCAGCAGCTTAGCGTCGGGTTACTACAATGAGCAGTTCTTC
size: .; J: TRBJ2-4; D: .; V: TRBV29-1; CDR3: CSVEDPGEQYF; DNA: TGCAGCGTTGAAGATCCAGGGGAGCAGTACTTC
size: .; J: TRBJ1-2; D: .; V: TRBV29-1; CDR3: CSVSGFGERGGYTF; DNA: TGCAGCGTATCAGGTTTCGGGGAGCGGGGTGGCTACACCTTC
size: many; J: TRBJ2-5; D: TRBD1; V: TRBV5-1; CDR3: CASSYAGQAHQETQYF; DNA: TGCGCCAGCAGCTATGCGGGACAGGCCCACCAAGAGACCCAGTACTTC
size: few; J: TRBJ2-1; D: .; V: TRBV6-2/TRBV6-3; CDR3: CASRGTTGDYEQFF; DNA: TGTGCCAGCAGGGGGACAACCGGAGATTATGAGCAGTTCTTC
size: .; J: TRBJ2-7; D: TRBD2; V: TRBV9; CDR3: CASSAGLAESYNEQYF; DNA: TGTGCCAGCAGCGCGGGACTAGCGGAAAGCTACAATGAGCAGTACTTC
size: .; J: TRBJ2-7; D: .; V: TRBV6-2/TRBV6-3; CDR3: CASSQRTGSYEQYF; DNA: TGTGCCAGCAGCCAAAGGACCGGATCCTACGAGCAGTACTTC
size: many; J: TRBJ2-5; D: .; V: TRBV29-1; CDR3: CSVVSGQTGHLETQYF; DNA: TGCAGCGTTGTGTCCGGGCAGACCGGGCACCTAGAGACCCAGTACTTC
size: .; J: TRBJ2-4; D: TRBD2; V: TRBV20-1; CDR3: CSARDPGGSGRAKNIQYF; DNA: TGCAGTGCTAGAGATCCCGGGGGTAGCGGGCGAGCCAAAAACATTCAGTACTTC
size: .; J: TRBJ2-1; D: TRBD2; V: TRBV10-1; CDR3: CASSESGTINEQFF; DNA: TGCGCCAGCAGTGAGTCGGGGACTATTAATGAGCAGTTCTTC
size: .; J: TRBJ2-7; D: TRBD2; V: TRBV7-2; CDR3: CASSRAGTSAYEQYF; DNA: TGTGCCAGCAGCCGTGCCGGGACTAGCGCTTACGAGCAGTACTTC
size: few; J: TRBJ1-2; D: .; V: TRBV6-1; CDR3: CASSEAAGTVNYGYTF; DNA: TGTGCCAGCAGTGAAGCGGCCGGGACGGTCAACTATGGCTACACCTTC
size: .; J: TRBJ1-1; D: .; V: TRBV7-3; CDR3: CASSLEQNTEAFF; DNA: TGTGCCAGCAGCTTAGAACAGAATACTGAAGCTTTCTTT